This T cell receptor beta chain is from a study of somatic mutations in cytotoxic T cells in rheumatoid arthritis. Study information: Using a FACSAria II or Sony SH800, a portion of the V beta antibody-stained T-cell populations were flow-sorted at nearly 100% purity, and among those populations were V beta1+ cells that were then sequenced for TCRB. Findings of the study overall: Rising age went with increasing CD8+ clonality in rheumatoid arthritis patients; healthy controls showed no such increase. Nobody knew which antigens the expanded CD8+ clones targeted.

V lost 2 bases and J lost 1, with 6 bases in between. Germline V gene data show CDR1 as LGHNA and CDR2 as YSLEER. This CDR3 has 14 amino acids. Data came from immunoSEQ multiplex PCR; TCRdb stores just in-frame clones and leaves some out. This table holds approximately 12,000 clones, more than 75% found once. This clone was found a few times. Its specificity is unknown. The clonotype originates from a man aged 50 or older in good health. J is TRBJ1-5 and V is TRBV4-3; D call uncertain. The sequenced sample was CD8+ T cells sorted from blood. In DNA, the CDR3 is TGCGCCAGCAGCCAACACGTAAGCAATCAGCCCCAGCATTTT. This translates into CASSQHVSNQPQHF.